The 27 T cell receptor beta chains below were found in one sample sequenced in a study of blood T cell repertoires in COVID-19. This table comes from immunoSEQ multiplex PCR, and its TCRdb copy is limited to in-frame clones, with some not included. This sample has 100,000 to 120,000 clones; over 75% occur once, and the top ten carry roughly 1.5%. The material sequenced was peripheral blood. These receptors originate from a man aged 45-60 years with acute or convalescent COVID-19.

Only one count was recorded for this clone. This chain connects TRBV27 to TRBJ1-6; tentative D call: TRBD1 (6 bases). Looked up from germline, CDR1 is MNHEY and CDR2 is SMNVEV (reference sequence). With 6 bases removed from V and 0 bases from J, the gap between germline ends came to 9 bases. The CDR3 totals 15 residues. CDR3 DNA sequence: TGTGCCAGCAGGCCGGACAGCTCCTATAATTCACCCCTCCACTTT. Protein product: CASRPDSSYNSPLHF.

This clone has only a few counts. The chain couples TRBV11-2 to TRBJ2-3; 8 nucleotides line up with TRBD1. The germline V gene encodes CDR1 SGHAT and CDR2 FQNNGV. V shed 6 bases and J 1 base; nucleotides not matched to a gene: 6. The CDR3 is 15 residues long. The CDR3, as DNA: TGTGCCAGCAGTCGGACAGGGTTCGGCACAGATACGCAGTATTTT. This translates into CASSRTGFGTDTQYF.

The CDR3 sequence is CASSPGQGFGELFF. The CDR3 nucleotides are TGTGCCAGCAGCCCGGGACAGGGGTTCGGGGAGCTGTTTTTT. The chain employs TRBV5-5 and TRBJ2-2, with 10 bases lining up with TRBD1. The germline V gene encodes CDR1 SGHKS and CDR2 YYEKEE (reference sequence). CDR3 size: 14 residues. Trimming cost V 4 bases and J 7 bases; bases outside gene matches: 4.

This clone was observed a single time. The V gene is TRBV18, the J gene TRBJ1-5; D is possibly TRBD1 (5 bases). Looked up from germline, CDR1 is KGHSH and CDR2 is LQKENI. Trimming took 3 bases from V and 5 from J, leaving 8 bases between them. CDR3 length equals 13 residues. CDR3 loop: CASSPPGDQPQHF. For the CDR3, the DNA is TGTGCCAGCTCACCCCCGGGGGATCAGCCCCAGCATTTT.

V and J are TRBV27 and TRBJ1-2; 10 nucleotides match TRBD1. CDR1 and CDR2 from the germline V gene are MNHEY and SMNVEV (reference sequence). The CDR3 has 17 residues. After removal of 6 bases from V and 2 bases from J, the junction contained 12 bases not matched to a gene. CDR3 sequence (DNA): TGTGCCAGCAGCCTACGAACCGACAGGGGGCCCAACTATGGCTACACCTTC. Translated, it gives CASSLRTDRGPNYGYTF.

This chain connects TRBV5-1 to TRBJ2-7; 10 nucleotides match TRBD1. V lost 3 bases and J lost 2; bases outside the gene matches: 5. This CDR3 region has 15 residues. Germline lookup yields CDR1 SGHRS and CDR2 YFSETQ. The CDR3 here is CASSYGQGGPYEQYV. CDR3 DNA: TGCGCCAGCAGCTACGGACAGGGGGGCCCCTACGAGCAGTACGTC.

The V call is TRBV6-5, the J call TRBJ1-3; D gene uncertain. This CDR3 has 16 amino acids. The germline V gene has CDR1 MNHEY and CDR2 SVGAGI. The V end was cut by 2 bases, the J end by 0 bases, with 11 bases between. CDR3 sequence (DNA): TGTGCCAGCAGTTACAGCGACCTACACTCTGGAAACACCATATATTTT. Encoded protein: CASSYSDLHSGNTIYF.

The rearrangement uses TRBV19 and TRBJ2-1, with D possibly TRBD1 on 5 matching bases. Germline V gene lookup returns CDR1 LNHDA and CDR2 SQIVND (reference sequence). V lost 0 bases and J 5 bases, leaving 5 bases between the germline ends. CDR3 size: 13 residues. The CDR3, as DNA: TGTGCCAGTAGTATAGACAGGGACAATGAGCAGTTCTTC. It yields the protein CASSIDRDNEQFF.

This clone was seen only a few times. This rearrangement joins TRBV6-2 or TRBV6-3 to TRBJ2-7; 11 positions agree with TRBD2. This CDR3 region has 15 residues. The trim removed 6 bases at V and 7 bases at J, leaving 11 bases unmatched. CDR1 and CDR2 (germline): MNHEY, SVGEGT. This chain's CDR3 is CASSRGLAGSWEQYV. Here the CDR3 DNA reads TGTGCCAGCAGCCGCGGACTAGCGGGCTCGTGGGAGCAGTACGTC.

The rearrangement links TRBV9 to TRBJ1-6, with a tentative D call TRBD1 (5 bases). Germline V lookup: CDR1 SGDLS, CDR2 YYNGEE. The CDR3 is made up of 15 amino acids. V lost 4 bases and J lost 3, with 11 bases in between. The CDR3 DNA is TGTGCCAGCAGCAAAAGGGGCGACTATAATTCACCCCTCCACTTT. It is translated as CASSKRGDYNSPLHF.

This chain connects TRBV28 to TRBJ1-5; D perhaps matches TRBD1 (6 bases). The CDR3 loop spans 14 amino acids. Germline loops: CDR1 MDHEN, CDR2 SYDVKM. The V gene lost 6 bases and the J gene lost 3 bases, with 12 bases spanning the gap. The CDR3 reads CASSLGQYNQPQHF. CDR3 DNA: TGTGCCAGCAGCCTAGGACAGTACAATCAGCCCCAGCATTTT.

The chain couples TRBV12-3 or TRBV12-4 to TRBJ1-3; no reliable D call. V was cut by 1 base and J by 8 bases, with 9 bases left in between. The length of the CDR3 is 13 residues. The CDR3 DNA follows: TGTGCCAGCAGTTTAGGCAGGAGGGACACCATATATTTT. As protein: CASSLGRRDTIYF.

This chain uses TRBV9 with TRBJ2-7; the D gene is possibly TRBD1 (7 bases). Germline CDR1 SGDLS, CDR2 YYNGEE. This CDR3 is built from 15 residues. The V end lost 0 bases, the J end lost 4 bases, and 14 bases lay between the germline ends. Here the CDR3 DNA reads TGTGCCAGCAGCGTAGCGGAGGGGGCAGGTTACGAGCAGTACTTC. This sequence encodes CASSVAEGAGYEQYF. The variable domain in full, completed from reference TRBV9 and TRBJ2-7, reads DSGVTQTPKHLITATGQRVTLRCSPRSGDLSVYWYQQSLDQGLQFLIQYYNGEERAKGNILERFSAQQFPDLHSELNLSSLELGDSALYFCASSVAEGAGYEQYFGPGTRLTVT.

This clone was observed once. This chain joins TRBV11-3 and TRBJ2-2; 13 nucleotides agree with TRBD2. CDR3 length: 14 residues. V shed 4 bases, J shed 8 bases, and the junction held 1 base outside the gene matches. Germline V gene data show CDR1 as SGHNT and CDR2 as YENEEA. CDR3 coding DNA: TGTGCCAGCAGCTCGGGACTAGCGGGGGGGGAGCTGTTTTTT. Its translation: CASSSGLAGGELFF.

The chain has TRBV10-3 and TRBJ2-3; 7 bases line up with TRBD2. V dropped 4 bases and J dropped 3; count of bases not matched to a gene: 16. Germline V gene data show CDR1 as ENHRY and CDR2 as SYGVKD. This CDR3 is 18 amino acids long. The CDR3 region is CAISVSAGHFPGTDTQYF. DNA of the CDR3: TGTGCCATCAGTGTATCAGCGGGGCATTTTCCGGGGACAGATACGCAGTATTTT.

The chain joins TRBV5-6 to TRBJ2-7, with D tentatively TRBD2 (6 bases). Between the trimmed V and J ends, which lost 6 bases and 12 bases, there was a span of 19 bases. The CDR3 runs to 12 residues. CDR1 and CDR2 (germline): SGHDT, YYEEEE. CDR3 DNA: TGTGCCAGCATTCTCCGGGGGTTCCCGCCGTACTTC. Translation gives CASILRGFPPYF.

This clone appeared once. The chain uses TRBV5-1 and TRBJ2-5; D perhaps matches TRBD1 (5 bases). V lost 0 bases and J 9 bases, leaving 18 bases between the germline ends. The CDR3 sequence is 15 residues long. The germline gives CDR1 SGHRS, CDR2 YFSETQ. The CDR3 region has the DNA TGCGCCAGCAGCTTGGCCGAACAGGCCCGGTGGGCCCAGTACTTC. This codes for CASSLAEQARWAQYF.

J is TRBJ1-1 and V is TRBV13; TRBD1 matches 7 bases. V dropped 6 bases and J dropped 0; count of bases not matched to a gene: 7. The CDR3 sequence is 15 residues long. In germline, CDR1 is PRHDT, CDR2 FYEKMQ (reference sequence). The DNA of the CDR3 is TGTGCCAGCAGGGTAGGGGGCAGATTGAACACTGAAGCTTTCTTT. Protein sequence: CASRVGGRLNTEAFF.

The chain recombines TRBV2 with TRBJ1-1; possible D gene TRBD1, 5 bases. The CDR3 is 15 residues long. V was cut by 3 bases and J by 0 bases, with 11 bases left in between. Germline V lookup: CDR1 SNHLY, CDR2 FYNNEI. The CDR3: CASSDQTALNTEAFF. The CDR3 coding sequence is TGTGCCAGCAGTGACCAGACAGCGTTGAACACTGAAGCTTTCTTT.

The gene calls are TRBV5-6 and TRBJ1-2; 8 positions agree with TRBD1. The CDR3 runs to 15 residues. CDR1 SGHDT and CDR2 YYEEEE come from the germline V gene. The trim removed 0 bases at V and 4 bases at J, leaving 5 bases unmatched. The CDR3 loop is CASSLAGTGGYGYTF. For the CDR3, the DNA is TGTGCCAGCAGCTTGGCCGGGACAGGTGGCTATGGCTACACCTTC.

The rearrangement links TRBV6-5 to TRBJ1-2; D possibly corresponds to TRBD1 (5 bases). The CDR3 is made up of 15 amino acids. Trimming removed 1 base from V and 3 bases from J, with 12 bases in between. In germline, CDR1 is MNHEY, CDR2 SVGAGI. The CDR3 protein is CASSYFGGLDYGYTF. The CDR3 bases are TGTGCCAGCAGTTACTTCGGGGGTTTGGACTATGGCTACACCTTC.

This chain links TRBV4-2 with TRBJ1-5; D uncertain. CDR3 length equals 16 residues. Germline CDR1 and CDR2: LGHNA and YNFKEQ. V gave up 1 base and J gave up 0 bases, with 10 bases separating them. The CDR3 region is CASSQVLADSNQPQHF. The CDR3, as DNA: TGTGCCAGCAGCCAAGTGCTGGCTGATAGCAATCAGCCCCAGCATTTT.

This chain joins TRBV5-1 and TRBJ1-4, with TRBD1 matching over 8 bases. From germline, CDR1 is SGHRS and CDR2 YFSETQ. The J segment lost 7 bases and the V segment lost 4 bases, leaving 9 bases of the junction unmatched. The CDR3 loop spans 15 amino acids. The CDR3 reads CASSPRDRGPEKLFF. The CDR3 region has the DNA TGCGCCAGCAGCCCCCGAGACAGGGGTCCTGAAAAACTGTTTTTT. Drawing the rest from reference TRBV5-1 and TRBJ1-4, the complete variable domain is KAGVTQTPRYLIKTRGQQVTLSCSPISGHRSVSWYQQTPGQGLQFLFEYFSETQRNKGNFPGRFSGRQFSNSRSEMNVSTLELGDSALYLCASSPRDRGPEKLFFGSGTQLSVL.

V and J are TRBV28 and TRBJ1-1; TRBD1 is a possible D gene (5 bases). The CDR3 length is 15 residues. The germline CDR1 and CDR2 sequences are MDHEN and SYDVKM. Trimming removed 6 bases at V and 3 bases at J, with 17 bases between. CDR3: CASSRRTLKDTEAFF. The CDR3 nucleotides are TGTGCCAGCAGCCGTAGGACACTAAAAGACACTGAAGCTTTCTTT.

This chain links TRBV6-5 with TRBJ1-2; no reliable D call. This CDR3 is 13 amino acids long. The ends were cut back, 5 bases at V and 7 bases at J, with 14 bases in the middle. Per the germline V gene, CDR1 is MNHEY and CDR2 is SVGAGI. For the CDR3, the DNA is TGTGCCAGCAGTCCGGGAGGGTATTTTGGCTACACCTTC. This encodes CASSPGGYFGYTF.

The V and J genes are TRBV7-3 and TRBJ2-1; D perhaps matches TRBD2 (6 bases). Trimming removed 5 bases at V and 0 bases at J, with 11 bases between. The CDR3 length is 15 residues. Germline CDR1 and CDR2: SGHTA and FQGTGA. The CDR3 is CASSPKRVSYNEQFF. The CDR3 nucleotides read TGTGCCAGCAGCCCCAAGCGGGTCTCCTACAATGAGCAGTTCTTC.

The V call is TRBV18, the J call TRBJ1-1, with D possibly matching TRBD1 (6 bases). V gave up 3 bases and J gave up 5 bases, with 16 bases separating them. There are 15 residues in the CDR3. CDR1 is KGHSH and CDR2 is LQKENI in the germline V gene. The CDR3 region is CASSPKEGRGTEAFF. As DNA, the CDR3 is TGTGCCAGCTCACCCAAGGAAGGGAGGGGGACTGAAGCTTTCTTT.